The source of this TCR beta chain is a study of cytomegalovirus exposure and HLA in healthy donors. Study conclusions and caveats: With further analysis later on, most CMV-associated TCR beta chains appeared HLA-restricted. Cytomegalovirus association was assigned to more than 150 TCR beta chains. Highly shared variants forming one cluster were likely a sequencing artifact.

The primer mix had 60 Vbeta and 13 Jbeta primers. Profiling relied on immunoSEQ multiplex PCR, and the TCRdb table lists in-frame clones only, not all of them. This sample has roughly 140,000 clones, with less than 85% found just once. With respect to this clone: The antigen is unknown.

Unmatched junction bases numbered 1, after V lost 4 bases and J lost 4 bases. The length of the CDR3 is 15 residues. CDR1 is SEHNR and CDR2 is FQNEAQ in the germline V gene (reference sequence). V gene TRBV7-9 combines with J gene TRBJ2-5; 15 bases align to TRBD2. This TCR derives from a man aged 50 to 60 in good health and CMV-seropositive. The source material was PBMCs. DNA for the CDR3: TGTGCCAGCAGCTCGGGACTAGCGGGAGGAGAGACCCAGTACTTC. Amino acid sequence: CASSSGLAGGETQYF.